This entry lists 23 T cell receptor beta chains sequenced from one sample in a study of T cells in Graves' hyperthyroidism and ophthalmopathy. Using RNA transcripts as the source, TCR beta CDR3 regions were amplified. The HTBI primer set drove a first-round RT-PCR of the TCR CDR3. TCRdb reprocessed the multiplex PCR reads via MiXCR and lists one record per CDR3 protein. The sample contains hundreds of thousands of distinct CDR3 sequences, about 15% of which appear only once. The sample taken for sequencing was blood. These receptors were taken from a woman between 50 and 59 years old with Graves' ophthalmopathy.

This clonotype was counted many times. V and J are TRBV5-5 and TRBJ1-1, with D possibly being TRBD1 (6 bases). The germline V and J ends were trimmed by 10 bases and 5 bases, with 9 bases remaining between them. Germline V CDR1 and CDR2: SGHKS, YYEKEE (reference sequence). This CDR3 is 10 amino acids long. For the CDR3, the DNA is TGTGCCGTAGGGGGGACTGAAGCTTTCTTT. Translating it yields CAVGGTEAFF.

The chain carries TRBV24-1 and TRBJ2-6; D is unclear. Germline values: CDR1 KGHDR, CDR2 SFDVKD. The CDR3 extends over 17 amino acids. Trimming removed 0 bases at V and 0 bases at J, with 8 bases between. The CDR3 region has the DNA TGTGCCACCAGTGATTTGATAAGAGACTCTGGGGCCAACGTCCTGACTTTC. Translating gives CATSDLIRDSGANVLTF.

The sample holds many counts of this clonotype. CDR3 in amino acids: CASSSSPVKPERYGYTF. CDR3 nucleotide sequence: TGTGCCAGCAGCTCCTCACCCGTCAAACCCGAGCGGTATGGCTACACCTTC. The chain employs TRBV11-2 and TRBJ1-2; D remains unclear. The CDR3 sequence is 17 residues long. Germline CDR1 and CDR2: SGHAT and FQNNGV. V was pared by 4 bases and J by 5 bases, with 23 bases between.

This clonotype has ten or more counts. The chain carries TRBV28 and TRBJ2-7; possibly TRBD1 or TRBD2 for D (5 bases each). V was shortened by 7 bases and J by 5 bases, with 21 bases between the two germline ends. Germline V gene data show CDR1 as MDHEN and CDR2 as SYDVKM. The CDR3 totals 15 residues. CDR3 protein: CASIGAGTSRNEQYF. CDR3 nucleotide sequence: TGTGCCAGCATCGGGGCAGGGACCTCTAGGAACGAGCAGTACTTC.

This clonotype was seen repeatedly, ten times or more. V and J are TRBV11-2 and TRBJ2-1; TRBD2 matches at 7 bases. The V gene end was trimmed by 5 bases and the J gene end by 0 bases; junction bases not matched to a gene: 4. Germline V gene data show CDR1 as SGHAT and CDR2 as FQNNGV. This CDR3 is 15 amino acids long. The CDR3 is CASSPGRFSYNEQFF. DNA for the CDR3: TGTGCCAGCAGCCCCGGGAGGTTCTCCTACAATGAGCAGTTCTTC.

This clonotype was counted at least ten times. The chain links TRBV6-2 or TRBV6-3 to TRBJ1-2, with a possible D match to TRBD1 (5 bases). V was cut by 7 bases and J by 4 bases, with 16 bases left in between. The length of the CDR3 is 14 residues. The V gene's germline CDR1 is MNHEY and CDR2 SVGEGT. This CDR3 is CASKGTAIPYGYTF. The DNA for the CDR3 is TGTGCCAGCAAAGGGACCGCTATACCCTATGGCTACACCTTC.

CDR3 bases: TGTGCCAGCAGCGACAGGGACAGACGGCTTGAGCAGTTCTTC. Protein sequence: CASSDRDRRLEQFF. The rearrangement joins TRBV5-4 to TRBJ2-1, with 7 bases that match TRBD1. The CDR3 has 14 amino acids. Trimming removed 4 bases from V and 9 bases from J; junction bases left unmatched: 10. CDR1 is SGHNT, CDR2 YYREEE, per germline (reference sequence).

In nucleotides, the CDR3 is TGTGCCAGCAGTTACTCGGTGCAGAACACTGAAGCTTTCTTT. It encodes CASSYSVQNTEAFF. This sequence joins TRBV6-5 and TRBJ1-1; D is undetermined. This CDR3 is built from 14 residues. Germline CDR1 MNHEY, CDR2 SVGAGI. The ends were cut back, 0 bases at V and 1 base at J, with 6 bases in the middle.

There are many counts of this clonotype. The rearrangement links TRBV12-3 or TRBV12-4 to TRBJ2-1; no reliable D call. Trimming stripped 5 bases from V and 11 bases from J, with 10 bases between. The CDR3 sequence is 11 residues long. The CDR3 reads CASSLARQQFF. The CDR3, as DNA: TGTGCCAGCAGTCTCGCTAGGCAGCAGTTCTTC.

This chain connects TRBV27 to TRBJ2-1; 7 bases map to TRBD2. CDR3 length: 16 amino acids. Germline CDR1 reads MNHEY; CDR2 reads SMNVEV (reference sequence). V trimming: 0 bases; J trimming: 7 bases; junction bases outside the gene matches: 9. The CDR3 nucleotides read TGTGCCAGCAGTTTATCGTGGGCGGGAGTGAGGAATGAGCAGTTCTTC. Amino acid sequence: CASSLSWAGVRNEQFF.

Worth noting for this clonotype: Sequence at one end of the junction differs from germline and may be a read error. The V call is TRBV6-1, the J call TRBJ2-3; no clear D. The CDR3 is made up of 15 amino acids. The germline gives CDR1 MNHNS, CDR2 SASEGT. The CDR3 protein is CACSQLGIVPDTQYF. CDR3 in DNA: TGTGCCTGCAGTCAACTGGGGATAGTCCCAGATACGCAGTATTTT.

This clonotype was seen a handful of times. The rearrangement uses TRBV27 and TRBJ2-7; D is possibly TRBD2 (6 bases). The V end was cut by 7 bases, the J end by 0 bases, with 13 bases between. This CDR3 has 14 residues. From germline, CDR1 is MNHEY and CDR2 SMNVEV (reference sequence). The CDR3 sequence: CASKFLAHSYEQYF. In DNA, the CDR3 is TGTGCCAGCAAGTTCCTAGCGCACTCCTACGAGCAGTACTTC.

This clonotype was seen many times. CDR3 in DNA: TGTGCCAGCAGCTTAGAGTCTGAAGCTTTCTTT. It translates to CASSLESEAFF. The chain joins TRBV7-9 to TRBJ1-1; D ambiguous. Germline lookup yields CDR1 SEHNR and CDR2 FQNEAQ (reference sequence). The CDR3 sequence is 11 residues long. The V end was cut by 1 base, the J end by 6 bases, with 3 bases between.

Ten or more counts support this clonotype. The rearrangement links TRBV2 to TRBJ1-5, with a tentative D call TRBD1 (6 bases). Germline CDR1 and CDR2: SNHLY and FYNNEI. V was shortened by 2 bases and J by 5 bases, with 16 bases between the two germline ends. The CDR3 contains 16 residues. The CDR3, as DNA: TGTGCCAGCAGTGAAAGACAGGTCCTGAGCGATCAGCCCCAGCATTTT. Protein sequence: CASSERQVLSDQPQHF.

There are many counts of this clonotype. This rearrangement joins TRBV11-2 to TRBJ2-1; D may be TRBD2 (6 bases). The V gene lost 2 bases and the J gene lost 4 bases, with 15 bases spanning the gap. Germline V gene data show CDR1 as SGHAT and CDR2 as FQNNGV. CDR3 length: 16 residues. The CDR3 DNA reads as TGTGCCAGCAGCTTATTTACTAGCCCAACTTACAATGAGCAGTTCTTC. Amino acids: CASSLFTSPTYNEQFF. The full variable domain, its missing parts supplied by reference TRBV11-2 and TRBJ2-1, is EAGVAQSPRYKIIEKRQSVAFWCNPISGHATLYWYQQILGQGPKLLIQFQNNGVVDDSQLPKDRFSAERLKGVDSTLKIQPAKLEDSAVYLCASSLFTSPTYNEQFFGPGTRLTVL.

The table lists this clonotype with many counts. A read error may produce the germline difference seen at one junction end. This rearrangement joins TRBV7-7 to TRBJ2-3, with D possibly TRBD1 on 6 matching bases. CDR1 is SSHAT and CDR2 is FNYEAQ in the germline V gene (reference sequence). This CDR3 is 13 amino acids long. CDR3 nucleotides: TGTGCTAGCAGCAACAGGGTCGCAGATACGCAGTATTTT. Amino acid sequence: CASSNRVADTQYF.

The gene calls are TRBV19 and TRBJ2-2; D perhaps matches TRBD2 (5 bases). CDR1 and CDR2 (germline): LNHDA, SQIVND (reference sequence). V was clipped by 10 bases and J by 5 bases, with 20 bases between them. The CDR3 spans 15 residues. The DNA for the CDR3 is TGTGCCACCAACCTCGAGGGTAAAGGGACCGGGGAGCTGTTTTTT. Its protein is CATNLEGKGTGELFF.

This clonotype was observed a handful of times. V is TRBV5-1 and J is TRBJ1-5, with D perhaps TRBD1 (6 bases). Germline CDR1 and CDR2: SGHRS and YFSETQ. With 4 bases removed from V and 0 bases from J, the gap between germline ends came to 11 bases. The CDR3 covers 15 residues. The CDR3 region is CASSVDSYSNQPQHF. The DNA of the CDR3 is TGCGCCAGCAGCGTGGACAGTTATAGCAATCAGCCCCAGCATTTT. Combining the CDR3 with reference TRBV5-1 and TRBJ1-5 gives the whole variable domain KAGVTQTPRYLIKTRGQQVTLSCSPISGHRSVSWYQQTPGQGLQFLFEYFSETQRNKGNFPGRFSGRQFSNSRSEMNVSTLELGDSALYLCASSVDSYSNQPQHFGDGTRLSIL.

This clonotype came up many times. The rearrangement joins TRBV30 to TRBJ2-7; tentatively, D is TRBD1 (5 bases). V shed 2 bases and J shed 5 bases, with 16 bases lying between them. This CDR3 is built from 14 residues. CDR1 is GTSNPN and CDR2 is SVGIG in the germline V gene (reference sequence). CDR3 sequence reads: CAWSSLGAFDEQYF. CDR3 coding DNA: TGTGCCTGGAGTTCTTTAGGGGCGTTTGACGAGCAGTACTTC. Looking up the rest from reference TRBV30 and TRBJ2-7 gives the full variable domain: SQTIHQWPATLVQPVGSPLSLECTVEGTSNPNLYWYRQAAGRGLQLLFYSVGIGQISSEVPQNLSASRPQDRQFILSSKKLLLSDSGFYLCAWSSLGAFDEQYFGPGTRLTVT.

This clonotype came up a few times. This chain links TRBV11-3 with TRBJ1-3; no reliable D call. The CDR3 runs 15 residues. V lost 1 base, J lost 0 bases, and 7 bases lay in between. The germline CDR1 and CDR2 sequences are SGHNT and YENEEA. The CDR3 region is CASSLAMNSGNTIYF. The CDR3 DNA follows: TGTGCCAGCAGCTTAGCTATGAACTCTGGAAACACCATATATTTT.

The rearrangement uses TRBV14 and TRBJ2-7; 9 bases are a match to TRBD1. Unmatched junction bases numbered 8, after V lost 2 bases and J lost 3 bases. CDR1 SGHDN and CDR2 FVKESK come from the germline V gene. The CDR3 covers 16 residues. Here the CDR3 DNA reads TGTGCCAGCAGCCAATTACAGGGGGCGTACGTCTACGAGCAGTACTTC. Protein sequence: CASSQLQGAYVYEQYF.

This clonotype showed up many times. This chain links TRBV11-1 with TRBJ2-2; weak D call: TRBD1 (6 bases). Germline V lookup: CDR1 SGHAT, CDR2 FQDESV (reference sequence). V was clipped by 7 bases and J by 6 bases, with 18 bases between them. The length of the CDR3 is 15 residues. Here the CDR3 reads CASNAAGVIAGELFF. DNA for the CDR3: TGTGCCAGCAACGCCGCAGGGGTCATAGCCGGGGAGCTGTTTTTT.

This chain joins TRBV27 and TRBJ2-5; TRBD2 is a possible D gene (7 bases). CDR3 length equals 14 residues. Trimming removed 5 bases at V and 4 bases at J, with 14 bases between. Germline CDR1 reads MNHEY; CDR2 reads SMNVEV (reference sequence). The CDR3 region is CASSDGEGGETQYF. The CDR3 DNA reads as TGTGCCAGCAGTGACGGGGAGGGGGGAGAGACCCAGTACTTC.